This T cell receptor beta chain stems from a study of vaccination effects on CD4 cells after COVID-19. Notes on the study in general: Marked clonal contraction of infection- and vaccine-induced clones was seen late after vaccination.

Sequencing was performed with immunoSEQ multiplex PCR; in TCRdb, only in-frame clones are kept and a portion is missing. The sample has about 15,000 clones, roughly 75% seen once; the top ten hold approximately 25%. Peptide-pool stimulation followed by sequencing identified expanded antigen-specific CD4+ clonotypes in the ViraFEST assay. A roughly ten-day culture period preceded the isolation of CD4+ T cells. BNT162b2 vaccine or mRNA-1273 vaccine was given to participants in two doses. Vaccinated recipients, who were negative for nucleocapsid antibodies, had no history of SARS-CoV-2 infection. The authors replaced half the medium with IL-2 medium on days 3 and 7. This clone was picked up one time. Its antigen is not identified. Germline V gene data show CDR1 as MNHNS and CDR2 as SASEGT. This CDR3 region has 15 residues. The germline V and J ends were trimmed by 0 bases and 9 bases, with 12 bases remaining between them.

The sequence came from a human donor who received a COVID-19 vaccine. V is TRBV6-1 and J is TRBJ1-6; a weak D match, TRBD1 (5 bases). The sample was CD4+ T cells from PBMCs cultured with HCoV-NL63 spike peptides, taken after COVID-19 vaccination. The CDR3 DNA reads TGTGCCAGCAGTGAAGCGGGAGGGGTTGGTTCACCCCTCCACTTT. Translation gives CASSEAGGVGSPLHF.